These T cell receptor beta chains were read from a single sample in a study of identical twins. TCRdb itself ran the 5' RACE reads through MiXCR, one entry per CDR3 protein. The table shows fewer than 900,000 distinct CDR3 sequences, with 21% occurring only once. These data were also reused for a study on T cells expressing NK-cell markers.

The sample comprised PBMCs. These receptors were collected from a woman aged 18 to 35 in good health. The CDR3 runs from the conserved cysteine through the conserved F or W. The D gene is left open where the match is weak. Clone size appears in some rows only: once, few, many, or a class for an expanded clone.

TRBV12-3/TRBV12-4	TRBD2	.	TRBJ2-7	CASRLEREGRYEQYF	TGTGCCAGCAGACTTGAGCGGGAGGGCCGGTACGAGCAGTACTTC
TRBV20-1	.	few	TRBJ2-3	CSAPAGTTDTQYF	TGCAGTGCTCCCGCTGGGACGACAGATACGCAGTATTTT
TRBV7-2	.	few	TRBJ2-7	CASSSGRATYEQYF	TGTGCCAGCAGCTCCGGACGGGCCACCTACGAGCAGTACTTC
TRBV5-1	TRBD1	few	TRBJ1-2	CASSSGQGDNYGYTF	TGCGCCAGCAGCTCGGGACAGGGGGACAACTATGGCTACACCTTC
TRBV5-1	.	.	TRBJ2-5	CASSPTMTSYQETQYF	TGCGCCAGCAGCCCTACCATGACTTCGTACCAAGAGACCCAGTACTTC
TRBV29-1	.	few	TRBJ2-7	CSAASTVSYEQYF	TGCAGCGCCGCCTCGACCGTCTCCTACGAGCAGTACTTC
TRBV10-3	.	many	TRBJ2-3	CAIRARTGTDTQYF	TGTGCCATCAGGGCGCGTACAGGCACAGATACGCAGTATTTT
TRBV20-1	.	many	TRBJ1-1	CSASSPDSNTEAFF	TGCAGTGCCTCCTCACCGGACAGCAACACTGAAGCTTTCTTT
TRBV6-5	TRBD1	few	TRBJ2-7	CASSYLGQGSSGEQYF	TGTGCCAGCAGTTACCTGGGACAGGGATCCTCCGGCGAGCAGTACTTC
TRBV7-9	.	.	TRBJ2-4	CASSLASANIQYF	TGTGCCAGCAGCTTAGCTAGCGCAAACATTCAGTACTTC
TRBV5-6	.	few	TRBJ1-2	CASSLTQGWLGYTF	TGTGCCAGCAGCTTAACACAGGGTTGGCTTGGCTACACCTTC
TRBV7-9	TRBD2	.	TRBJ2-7	CASSPAAAGGREQYF	TGTGCCAGCAGCCCCGCCGCGGCGGGAGGGCGGGAGCAGTACTTC
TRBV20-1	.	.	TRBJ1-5	CSAGRTNSQPQHF	TGCAGTGCTGGACGGACGAACAGTCAGCCCCAGCATTTT
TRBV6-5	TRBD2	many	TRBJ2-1	CASRLEDEGGPNEQFF	TGTGCCAGCAGATTAGAGGATGAGGGAGGGCCCAATGAGCAGTTCTTC
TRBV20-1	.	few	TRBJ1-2	CSAREGGELFGYTF	TGCAGTGCTAGAGAAGGGGGAGAGTTGTTCGGCTACACCTTC
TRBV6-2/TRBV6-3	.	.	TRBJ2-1	CASSSPGRGGKGEQFF	TGTGCCAGCAGCTCTCCGGGTAGAGGGGGAAAGGGTGAGCAGTTCTTC
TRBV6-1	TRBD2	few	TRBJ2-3	CASSDRALAGTDTQYF	TGTGCCAGCAGTGATCGGGCGCTAGCGGGAACAGATACGCAGTATTTT
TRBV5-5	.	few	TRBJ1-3	CASSLDVGGDTIYF	TGTGCCAGCAGCTTGGATGTAGGGGGAGACACCATATATTTT
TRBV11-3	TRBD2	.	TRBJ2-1	CASSLVAGGPQFF	TGTGCCAGCAGCTTGGTAGCGGGAGGGCCTCAGTTCTTC
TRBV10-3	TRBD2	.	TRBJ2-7	CATGLAGDEQYF	TGTGCCACCGGACTAGCGGGAGATGAGCAGTACTTC
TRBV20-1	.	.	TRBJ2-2	CSASITNTGELFF	TGCAGTGCTAGCATAACGAACACCGGGGAGCTGTTTTTT
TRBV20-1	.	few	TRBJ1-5	CSASRDTNQPQHF	TGCAGTGCTAGCCGGGACACGAATCAGCCCCAGCATTTT
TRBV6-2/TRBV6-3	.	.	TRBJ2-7	CASSPGLPGRRKREQYF	TGTGCCAGCAGTCCAGGGCTACCGGGACGAAGAAAAAGGGAGCAGTACTTC
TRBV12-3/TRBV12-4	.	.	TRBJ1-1	CASSPRTTEAFF	TGTGCCAGCAGCCCGCGTACCACTGAAGCTTTCTTT
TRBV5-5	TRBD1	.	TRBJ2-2	CASSSTGALNTGELFF	TGTGCCAGCAGCTCGACAGGGGCTCTGAACACCGGGGAGCTGTTTTTT
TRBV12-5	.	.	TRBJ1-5	CASGLVGQPQHF	TGTGCTAGTGGTTTGGTCGGACAGCCCCAGCATTTT
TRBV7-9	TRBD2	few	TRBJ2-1	CASSRGGDYNEQFF	TGTGCCAGCAGCCGCGGGGGGGACTACAATGAGCAGTTCTTC
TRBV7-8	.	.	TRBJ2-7	CASSTTGTRAYEQYF	TGTGCCAGCAGTACTACCGGGACGCGTGCCTACGAGCAGTACTTC
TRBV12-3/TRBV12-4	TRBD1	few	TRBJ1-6	CASSPGTVHSPLHF	TGTGCCAGCAGCCCTGGGACAGTCCATTCACCCCTCCACTTT
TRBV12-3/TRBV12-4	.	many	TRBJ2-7	CASSVTYEQYF	TGTGCCAGCAGTGTTACCTACGAGCAGTACTTC
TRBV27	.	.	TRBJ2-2	CASSLLGMANTGELFF	TGTGCCAGCAGTTTATTGGGAATGGCGAACACCGGGGAGCTGTTTTTT
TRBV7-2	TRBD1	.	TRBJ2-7	CASSLVVTGNYEQYF	TGTGCCAGCAGCTTAGTGGTGACAGGGAACTACGAGCAGTACTTC
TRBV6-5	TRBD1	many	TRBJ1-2	CASSSALGTGLHGYTF	TGTGCCAGCAGTTCCGCACTAGGGACAGGGCTCCATGGCTACACCTTC
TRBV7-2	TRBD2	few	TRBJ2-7	CASSLQSSGEYEQYF	TGTGCCAGCAGCCTGCAGTCTAGCGGGGAATACGAGCAGTACTTC
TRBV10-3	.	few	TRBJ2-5	CAISGRGYQETQYF	TGTGCCATCAGTGGCCGGGGGTACCAAGAGACCCAGTACTTC
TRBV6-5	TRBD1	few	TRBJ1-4	CASSSVGQGGEKLFF	TGTGCCAGCAGTTCAGTGGGACAGGGCGGGGAAAAACTGTTTTTT
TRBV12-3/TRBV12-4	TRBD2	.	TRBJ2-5	CASSDSGGHGETQYF	TGTGCCAGCAGTGATAGCGGGGGTCACGGGGAGACCCAGTACTTC
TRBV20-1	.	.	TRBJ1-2	CSARAMSQGNRYGYTF	TGCAGTGCTAGAGCTATGTCTCAGGGTAACCGCTATGGCTACACCTTC